This T cell receptor (beta chain) emerged from a study of cytomegalovirus exposure and HLA in healthy donors. Study-wide points: A later analysis linked 15,000 to 20,000 TCR beta sequences to HLA alleles at 0.05 false discovery rate.

As to this clone: Its specificity is unknown.

The PCR contained 60 Vbeta and 13 Jbeta primers. Data came from immunoSEQ multiplex PCR; TCRdb stores just in-frame clones and leaves some out. The sample lists about 120,000 clones, about 60% occurring once. The CDR3 consists of 15 residues. The germline gives CDR1 SGHTA, CDR2 FQGNSA. The germline V and J ends were trimmed by 3 bases and 3 bases, with 12 bases remaining between them. Sample: PBMCs. The sequence derives from a middle-aged man in good health and CMV-seropositive. This chain links TRBV7-2 with TRBJ1-5; perhaps TRBD1 as D (6 bases). The CDR3 region is CASSFKTGDNQPQHF. As DNA, the CDR3 is TGTGCCAGCAGCTTTAAGACAGGAGACAATCAGCCCCAGCATTTT.